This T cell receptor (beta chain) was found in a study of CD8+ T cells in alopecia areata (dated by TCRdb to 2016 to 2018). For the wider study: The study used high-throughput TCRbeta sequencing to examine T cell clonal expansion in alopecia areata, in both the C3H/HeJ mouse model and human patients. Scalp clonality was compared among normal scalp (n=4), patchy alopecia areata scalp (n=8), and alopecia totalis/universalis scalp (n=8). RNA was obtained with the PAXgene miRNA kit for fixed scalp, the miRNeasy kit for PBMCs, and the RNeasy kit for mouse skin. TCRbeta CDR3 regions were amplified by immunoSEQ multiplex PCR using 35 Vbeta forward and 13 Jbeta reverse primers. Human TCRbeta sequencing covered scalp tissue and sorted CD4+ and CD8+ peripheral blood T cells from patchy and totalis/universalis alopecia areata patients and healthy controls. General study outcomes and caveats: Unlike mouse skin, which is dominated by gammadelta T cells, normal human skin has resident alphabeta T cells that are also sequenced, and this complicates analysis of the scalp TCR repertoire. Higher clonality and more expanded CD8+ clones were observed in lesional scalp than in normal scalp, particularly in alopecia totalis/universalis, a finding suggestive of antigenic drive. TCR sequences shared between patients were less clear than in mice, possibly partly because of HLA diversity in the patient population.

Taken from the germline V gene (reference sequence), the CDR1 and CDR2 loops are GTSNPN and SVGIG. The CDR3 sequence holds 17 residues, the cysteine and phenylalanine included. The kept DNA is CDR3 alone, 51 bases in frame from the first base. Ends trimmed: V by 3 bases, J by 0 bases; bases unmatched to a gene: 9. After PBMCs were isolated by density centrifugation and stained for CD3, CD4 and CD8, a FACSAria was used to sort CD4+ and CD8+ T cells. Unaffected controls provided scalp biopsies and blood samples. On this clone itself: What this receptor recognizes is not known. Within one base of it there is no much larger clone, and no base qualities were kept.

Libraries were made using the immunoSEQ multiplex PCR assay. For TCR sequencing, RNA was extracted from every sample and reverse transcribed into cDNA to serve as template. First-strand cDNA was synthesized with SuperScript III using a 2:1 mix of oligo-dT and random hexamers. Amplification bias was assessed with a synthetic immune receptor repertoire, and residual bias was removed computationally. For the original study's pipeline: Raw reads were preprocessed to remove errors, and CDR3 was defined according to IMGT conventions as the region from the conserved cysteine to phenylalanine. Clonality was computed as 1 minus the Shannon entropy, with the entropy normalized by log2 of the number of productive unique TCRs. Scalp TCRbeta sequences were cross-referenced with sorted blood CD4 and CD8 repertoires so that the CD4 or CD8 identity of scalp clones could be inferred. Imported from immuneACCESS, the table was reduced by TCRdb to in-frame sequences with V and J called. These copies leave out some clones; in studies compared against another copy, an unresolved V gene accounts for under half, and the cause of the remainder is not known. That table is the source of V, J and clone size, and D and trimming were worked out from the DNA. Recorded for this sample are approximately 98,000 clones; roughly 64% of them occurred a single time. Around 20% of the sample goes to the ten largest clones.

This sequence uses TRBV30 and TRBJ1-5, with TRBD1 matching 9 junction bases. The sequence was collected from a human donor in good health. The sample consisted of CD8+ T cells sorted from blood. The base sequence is TGTGCCTGGAGCCTCGGGACAGGGACTTATAGCAATCAGCCCCAGCATTTT. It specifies CAWSLGTGTYSNQPQHF.